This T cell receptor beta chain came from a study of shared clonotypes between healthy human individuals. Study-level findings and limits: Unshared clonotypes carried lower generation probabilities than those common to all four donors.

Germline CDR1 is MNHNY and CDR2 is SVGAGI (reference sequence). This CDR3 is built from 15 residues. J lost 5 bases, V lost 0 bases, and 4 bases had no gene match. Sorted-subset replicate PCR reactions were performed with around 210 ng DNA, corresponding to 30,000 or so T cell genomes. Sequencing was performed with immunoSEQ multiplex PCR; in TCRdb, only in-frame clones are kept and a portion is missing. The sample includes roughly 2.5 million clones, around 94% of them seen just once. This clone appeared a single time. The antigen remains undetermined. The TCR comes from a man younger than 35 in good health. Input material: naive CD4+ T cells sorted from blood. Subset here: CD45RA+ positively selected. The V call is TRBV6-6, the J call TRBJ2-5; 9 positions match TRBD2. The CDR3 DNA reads TGTGCCAGCAGTTACTCAGGGACTAGCCCGGAGACCCAGTACTTC. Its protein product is CASSYSGTSPETQYF.